This T cell receptor beta chain was recovered during a study of CD8 T cells in Susac syndrome. With random hexamers, reverse transcription was performed on about 0.5 to 1 ug of RNA. Each CDR3 protein gets one entry after TCRdb re-called the immunoSEQ multiplex PCR reads with MiXCR. Of around 80,000 distinct CDR3 sequences listed, 80% to 95% are singletons. Trimming at V came to 6 bases and at J to 6 bases, leaving 8 bases not matched to a gene. The CDR3 spans 14 residues. Germline lookup yields CDR1 LNHNV and CDR2 YYDKDF (reference sequence). The chain recombines TRBV15 with TRBJ2-1; 7 bases fit TRBD2. The sequence was obtained from a human donor with Susac syndrome. Sequences were obtained from CD8+ T cells from PBMCs. The CDR3 loop reads CATSPGLEPNEQFF. CDR3 bases: TGTGCCACCAGTCCAGGACTAGAACCCAATGAGCAGTTCTTC.